The count of the clone carrying this T cell receptor beta chain is one. The target antigen is unknown. Assay used: immunoSEQ multiplex PCR; TCRdb lists only in-frame clones, some missing. The sample lists approximately 40,000 clones, 80% to 95% occurring once. The CDR3 totals 15 residues. In germline, CDR1 is SNHLY, CDR2 FYNNEI. The J segment lost 1 base and the V segment lost 8 bases, leaving 8 bases of the junction unmatched. The sample belongs to a study of brain T cells in children with intractable seizures. Points from the study as a whole: Viral specificity was inferred only from CDR3 similarity; HCMV serostatus was unknown.

Before surgery, patients took at least one anti-epileptic drug. The chain carries TRBV2 and TRBJ2-3; TRBD2 matches 8 bases. The clonotype comes from a girl aged 2-10 years with tuberous sclerosis and intractable seizures. Sequenced here: peripheral blood, sampled at surgery. The CDR3: CASPLRGLGTDTQYF. CDR3 nucleotide sequence: TGTGCCAGCCCACTGAGGGGACTAGGCACAGATACGCAGTATTTT.